This T cell receptor (beta chain) was identified in a study of cytomegalovirus exposure and HLA in healthy donors. The study's findings and limits: The sole available immune exposure information was CMV serostatus. In a later analysis, at a false discovery rate of 0.05, over 15,000 TCR beta sequences matched HLA alleles.

PCR primers comprised 60 Vbeta and 13 Jbeta primers. The repertoire was sequenced with immunoSEQ multiplex PCR; TCRdb's copy has only in-frame clones and lacks some. This table holds 150,000 to 200,000 clones, 70% to 80% found once. Comments on this clone: Its target is not known.

The CDR3 has 15 residues. The germline V gene encodes CDR1 MNHEY and CDR2 SVGAGI. Trimming shortened V by 6 bases and J by 4 bases, and 18 bases separated the two germline ends. This chain joins TRBV6-5 and TRBJ1-2; possibly TRBD1 for D (6 bases). Input material: PBMCs. The TCR was taken from a woman aged 30 to 39 in good health and CMV-seropositive. DNA of the CDR3: TGTGCCAGCAGCCGCGGTACAGGGTCCTCCTATGGCTACACCTTC. The encoded protein is CASSRGTGSSYGYTF.